This TCR beta chain was retrieved from a study of identical twins. CDR3 size: 15 residues. The V and J ends lost 3 bases and 5 bases respectively, with 13 bases between them. Via MiXCR, TCRdb re-called the 5' RACE reads, giving one row per CDR3 protein. Of about 210,000 distinct CDR3 sequences listed, 9.4% are singletons. This clonotype was seen a few times. Its cognate antigen is unknown. Points from the study as a whole: Beta out-of-frame sequences displayed a weaker excess of sharing between twins. Models underestimated out-of-frame TCR alpha sharing in monozygotic twins. The study drew conclusions from cross-sectional statistical analysis, not from following the same donors.

The TCR was taken from a woman between 18 and 29 years old in good health. This chain connects TRBV12-3 or TRBV12-4 to TRBJ1-4, with D maybe TRBD1 (6 bases). Sequencing used memory (CD45RO+) T cells sorted from blood. CDR3 DNA sequence: TGTGCCAGCAGTTTTCGGGGACACCGAAATGAAAAACTGTTTTTT. It translates to CASSFRGHRNEKLFF.